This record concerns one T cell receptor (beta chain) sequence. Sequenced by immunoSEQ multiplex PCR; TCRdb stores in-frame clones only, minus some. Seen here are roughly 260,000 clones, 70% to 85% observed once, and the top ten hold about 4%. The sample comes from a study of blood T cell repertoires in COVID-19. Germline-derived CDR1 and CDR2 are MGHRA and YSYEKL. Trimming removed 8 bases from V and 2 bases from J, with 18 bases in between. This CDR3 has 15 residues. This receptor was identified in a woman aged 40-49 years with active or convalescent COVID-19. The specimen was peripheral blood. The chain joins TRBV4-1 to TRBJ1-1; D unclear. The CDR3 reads CASLRREGSNTEAFF. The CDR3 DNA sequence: TGCGCCAGCTTAAGAAGGGAGGGTTCCAACACTGAAGCTTTCTTT.